Sequencing of this T cell receptor (beta chain) was carried out in a study of blood T cell repertoires in COVID-19. Study as a whole: Collection of acute and convalescent COVID-19 samples took place in the United States, Italy and Spain.

TCRdb keeps only in-frame clones here, not all; method: immunoSEQ multiplex PCR. The sample has about 120,000 clones, about 79% seen once; the top ten hold roughly 4%. Trimming took off 0 bases at V and 4 bases at J, with 13 bases between the two ends. Germline CDR1 is LGHNA and CDR2 is YNFKEQ. CDR3 length equals 16 residues. Sequencing used peripheral blood. The J gene is TRBJ1-5, the V gene TRBV4-2; D may be TRBD1 (6 bases). The receptor was derived from an elderly woman with acute or convalescent COVID-19. The CDR3 nucleotides are TGTGCCAGCAGCCAAGATCCACAGGGTGGGAATCAGCCCCAGCATTTT. Protein: CASSQDPQGGNQPQHF.